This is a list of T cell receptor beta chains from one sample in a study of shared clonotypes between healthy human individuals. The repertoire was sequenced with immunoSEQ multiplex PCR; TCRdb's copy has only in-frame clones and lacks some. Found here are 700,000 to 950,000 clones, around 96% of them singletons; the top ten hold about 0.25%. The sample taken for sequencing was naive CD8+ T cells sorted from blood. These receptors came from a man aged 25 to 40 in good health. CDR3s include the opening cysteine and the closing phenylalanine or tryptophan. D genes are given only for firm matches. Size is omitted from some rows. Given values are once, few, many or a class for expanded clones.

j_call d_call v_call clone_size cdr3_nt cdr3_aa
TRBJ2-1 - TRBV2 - TGTGCCAGCAGTGAGTCAAACTACAATGAGCAGTTCTTC CASSESNYNEQFF
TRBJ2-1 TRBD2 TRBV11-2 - TGTGCCAGCAGCGTCTTGTTAGCGGGAGCCTACAATGAGCAGTTCTTC CASSVLLAGAYNEQFF
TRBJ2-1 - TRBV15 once TGTGCCACCGCCAGGGGGGACAGACACAATGAGCAGTTCTTC CATARGDRHNEQFF
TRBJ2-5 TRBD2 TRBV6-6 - TGTGCCAGCAGTTACTGGCTGGGACTAGACGGGACCCAGTACTTC CASSYWLGLDGTQYF
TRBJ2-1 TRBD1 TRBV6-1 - TGTGCCAGCAGTGATCCGACAGGGGCGTCCTACAATGAGCAGTTCTTC CASSDPTGASYNEQFF
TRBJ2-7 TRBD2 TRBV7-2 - TGTGCCAGCTTCGGATTTGGACTAGCGGGTTACGAGCAGTACTTC CASFGFGLAGYEQYF
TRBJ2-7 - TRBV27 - TGTGCCAGCCGAAGAGCGGGTCACTACGAGCAGTACTTC CASRRAGHYEQYF
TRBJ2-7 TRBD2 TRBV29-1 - TGCAGCGTTGAGGGACTAGCGGATAGCTACGAGCAGTACTTC CSVEGLADSYEQYF
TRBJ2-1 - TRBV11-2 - TGTGCCAGCAGCTTATTATCAGGGTTTGAGCAGTTCTTC CASSLLSGFEQFF
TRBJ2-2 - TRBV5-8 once TGTGCCAGCAGCTTGGCGGTGGGTTCCGGGGAGCTGTTTTTT CASSLAVGSGELFF
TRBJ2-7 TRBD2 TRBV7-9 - TGTGCCAGCAGCCAAACTAGCGGGACGGTCTACGAGCAGTACTTC CASSQTSGTVYEQYF
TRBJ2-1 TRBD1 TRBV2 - TGTGCCAGCAGCGGACAGGGCTCCTACAATGAGCAGTTCTTC CASSGQGSYNEQFF
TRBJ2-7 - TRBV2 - TGTGCCAGCACGGACAGTCGTTACGAGCAGTACTTC CASTDSRYEQYF
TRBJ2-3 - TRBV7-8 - TGTGCCAGCAGCTTAGGAGTGGCGGGACGCACAGATACGCAGTATTTT CASSLGVAGRTDTQYF
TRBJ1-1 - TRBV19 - TGTGCCAGTAGTATATTAGGTGGCACTGAAGCTTTCTTT CASSILGGTEAFF
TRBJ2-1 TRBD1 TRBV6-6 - TGTGCCAGCAGTTACTCTGCCGACAGGGGTTACAATGAGCAGTTCTTC CASSYSADRGYNEQFF
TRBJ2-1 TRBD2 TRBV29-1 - TGCAGCGTTGGGGGGGGCAATGAGCAGTTCTTC CSVGGGNEQFF
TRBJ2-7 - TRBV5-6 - TGTGCCAGCAGCCGGACCCTGGCTAGTCCCTACGAGCAGTACTTC CASSRTLASPYEQYF
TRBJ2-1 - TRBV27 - TGTGCCAGCAGGGTATGGAATCGAGCTACTGAGCAGTTCTTC CASRVWNRATEQFF
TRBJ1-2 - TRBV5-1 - TGCGCCAGCAGAGGGTGGCAGACTACCTATGGCTACACCTTC CASRGWQTTYGYTF
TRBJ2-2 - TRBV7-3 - TGTGCCAGCAGCTTGGGGCAGGGACCTGGCACCGGGGAGCTGTTTTTT CASSLGQGPGTGELFF
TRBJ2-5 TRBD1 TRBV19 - TGTGCCAGTAGTCAAGGGACAGAGAGCCCAGAGACCCAGTACTTC CASSQGTESPETQYF
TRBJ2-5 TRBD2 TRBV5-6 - TGTGCCAGCAGCTTCGCTGTAGCGGGAGGTATTGGGACCCAGTACTTC CASSFAVAGGIGTQYF
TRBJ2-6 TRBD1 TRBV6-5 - TGTGCCAGCAGTTGGAGACAGGGGGCCAGTAAAGACCTGACTTTC CASSWRQGASKDLTF
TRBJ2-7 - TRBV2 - TGTGCCAGCAGCTGGGACATCGCCTACGAGCAGTACTTC CASSWDIAYEQYF
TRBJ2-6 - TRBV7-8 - TGTGCCAGCAGCTTCCCCCTGGGTGGGGCCAACGTCCTGACTTTC CASSFPLGGANVLTF
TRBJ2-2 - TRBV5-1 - TGCGCCAGCAGCTATTCAGGGTCGGCCGGGGAGCTGTTTTTT CASSYSGSAGELFF
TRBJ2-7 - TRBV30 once TGTGCCTGGAGTGAAGGGGCCGAGCAGTACTTC CAWSEGAEQYF
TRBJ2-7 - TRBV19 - TGTGCCAGTAGTATAAGGGACTCGGGCTACGAGCAGTACTTC CASSIRDSGYEQYF
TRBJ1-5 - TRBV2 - TGTGCCAGCAGTGAAGCGGGCCGTTTCCAGCCCCAGCATTTT CASSEAGRFQPQHF
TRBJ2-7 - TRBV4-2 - TGTGCCAGCAGCCAAGTTGAGTCGGTCTACGAGCAGTACTTC CASSQVESVYEQYF
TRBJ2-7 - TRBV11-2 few TGTGCCAGCAGCTCGACCTACGAGCAGTACTTC CASSSTYEQYF
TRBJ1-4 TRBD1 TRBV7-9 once TGTGCCAGCAGCTCGGGACAGTTTAATGAAAAACTGTTTTTT CASSSGQFNEKLFF
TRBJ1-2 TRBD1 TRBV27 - TGTGCCAGCTCGGGACAGGGAATCTTTTGGCATGGCTACACCTTC CASSGQGIFWHGYTF
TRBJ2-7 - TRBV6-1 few TGTGCCAGCAGTGATTGGTACGGCTACGAGCAGTACTTC CASSDWYGYEQYF
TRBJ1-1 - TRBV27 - TGTGCCAGCAGTTTATTTGGCAGGCAAACTGAAGCTTTCTTT CASSLFGRQTEAFF
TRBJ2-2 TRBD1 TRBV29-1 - TGCAGCGTTGTTCCGGGACAGGGGAACACCGGGGAGCTGTTTTTT CSVVPGQGNTGELFF
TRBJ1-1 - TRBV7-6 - TGTGCCAGCAGCCCATTCGGCCCCGAGGCTTTCTTT CASSPFGPEAFF
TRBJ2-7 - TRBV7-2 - TGTGCCAGCAGCCCCAGTGTAACCCCCTACGAGCAGTACTTC CASSPSVTPYEQYF
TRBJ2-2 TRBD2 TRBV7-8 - TGTGCCAGCAGCTTAGTGTCTAGCGGCTTCACCGGGGAGCTGTTTTTT CASSLVSSGFTGELFF
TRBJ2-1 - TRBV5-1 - TGCGCCAGCAGCTTGGAGGGCCCCTACAATGAGCAGTTCTTC CASSLEGPYNEQFF
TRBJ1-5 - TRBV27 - TGTGCCAGCAGTTTCGCGACAGGCAATCAGCCCCAGCATTTT CASSFATGNQPQHF
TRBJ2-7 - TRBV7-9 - TGTGCCAGCAGCTCGACCAAATCATCAGATGTCTCCTACGAGCAGTACTTC CASSSTKSSDVSYEQYF
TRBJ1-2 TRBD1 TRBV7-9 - TGTGCCAGCAGCGGGACAGGGCGTTTCTATGGCTACACCTTC CASSGTGRFYGYTF
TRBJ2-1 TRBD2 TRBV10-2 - TGCGCCAGCAGGTCCTCCTCTAGCGGCAGCTCCTACAATGAGCAGTTCTTC CASRSSSSGSSYNEQFF